These T cell receptor beta chains were read from a single sample in a study of CD4 T cells in relation to SARS-CoV-2 and coronaviruses. Their cognate antigens are unknown. Sequencing was performed with immunoSEQ multiplex PCR; in TCRdb, only in-frame clones are kept and a portion is missing. Here the sample spans more than 25,000 clones, roughly four fifths being singletons. Sequencing was carried out using CD4+ T cells from PBMCs, cultured in vitro. These receptors all stem from a human donor in good health. Each CDR3 is given with its conserved first and last residue. The D gene is left open where the match is weak. Size is stated for part of the rows, as once, few or many counts, or as a class when the clone is expanded.

V gene	clone size	D gene	CDR3 length	J gene	CDR3 DNA	CDR3 protein
TRBV4-3	-	-	15	TRBJ2-3	TGCGCCAGCAGCCAAGCAGGGGCAGACACAGATACGCAGTATTTT	CASSQAGADTDTQYF
TRBV7-9	-	TRBD1	19	TRBJ2-2	TGTGCCAGCAGCTTAGAGCGGACAGGGGTTCGTCAGACCACCGGGGAGCTGTTTTTT	CASSLERTGVRQTTGELFF
TRBV30	-	-	12	TRBJ2-5	TGTGCCTGGTCCCCCGAGGAGGAGACCCAGTACTTC	CAWSPEEETQYF
TRBV3-1/TRBV3-2	-	-	13	TRBJ1-1	TGTGCCAGCCAATTCACGGAGAACACTGAAGCTTTCTTT	CASQFTENTEAFF
TRBV12-2	-	-	18	TRBJ1-5	TGTGCAAGTCGCTTAGCTGGAGCAGGGAAGGATAGCAATCAGCCCCAGCATTTT	CASRLAGAGKDSNQPQHF
TRBV27	-	-	13	TRBJ1-2	TGTGCCAGCAGTGAATTGGGGGGCTATGGCTACACCTTC	CASSELGGYGYTF
TRBV6-6	-	TRBD1	16	TRBJ2-7	TGTGCCAGCAGTTACGCTGGACAGGGCCCCACCTACGAGCAGTACTTC	CASSYAGQGPTYEQYF
TRBV18	-	-	14	TRBJ2-7	TGTGCCAGCTCACCAACCCTAGCTGGTTCGGAGCAGTACTTC	CASSPTLAGSEQYF
TRBV5-1	-	-	14	TRBJ1-5	TGCGCCAGCAGCTTGGAAAGCGGCAATCAGCCCCAGCATTTT	CASSLESGNQPQHF
TRBV9	few	-	13	TRBJ2-7	TGTGCCAGCAGTGCCAACCCATCCGGCGAGCAGTACTTC	CASSANPSGEQYF
TRBV27	-	-	14	TRBJ1-5	TGTGCCAGCAGTTTATGGGACAGCAATCAGCCCCAGCATTTT	CASSLWDSNQPQHF
TRBV6-5	-	-	14	TRBJ2-3	TGTGCCAGCAGTTCTCTGACAAGCACAGATACGCAGTATTTT	CASSSLTSTDTQYF
TRBV7-9	-	-	13	TRBJ1-5	TGTGCCAGCAGCTTGTCTGTTGATCAGCCCCAGCATTTT	CASSLSVDQPQHF
TRBV5-4	once	TRBD2	14	TRBJ2-1	TGTGCCAGCAGCCATAGCGGGAGGGCAGGAGAGCAGTTCTTC	CASSHSGRAGEQFF
TRBV4-2	-	TRBD2	16	TRBJ2-1	TGTGCCAGCAGCCAAGGGGGGACTAGCGGGATAAATGAGCAGTTCTTC	CASSQGGTSGINEQFF
TRBV14	-	TRBD1	13	TRBJ2-4	TGTGCCAGCAGCCACACAGGGGGCAGCATTCAGTACTTC	CASSHTGGSIQYF
TRBV6-5	-	-	13	TRBJ1-1	TGTGCCAGCAGTTACACAATGAACACTGAAGCTTTCTTT	CASSYTMNTEAFF
TRBV3-1/TRBV3-2	-	-	15	TRBJ2-7	TGTGCCAGCAGCTTCCAGTCCCGGGGGGCCAGCGAGCAGTACTTC	CASSFQSRGASEQYF
TRBV19	few	-	16	TRBJ1-2	TGTGCGAGTTACGCGGGACCCGATCGTCCTAACTATGGCTACACCTTC	CASYAGPDRPNYGYTF
TRBV6-5	-	-	12	TRBJ1-1	TGTGCCAGCAGTTCCTCTTTGTCTGAAGCTTTCTTT	CASSSSLSEAFF